This TCR beta chain was sequenced for a study of T-cell memory formation after mild COVID-19 (TCRdb year 2021). Regarding the study in general: Most TCR sequence clusters were specific to one of the two donors. Two young, previously healthy adult volunteers, one female and one male, were included in the cohort. T-cell clones expanding and contracting after mild COVID-19 in a couple of donors were tracked by longitudinal TCRalpha and TCRbeta repertoire sequencing.

Ficoll-Paque density gradient centrifugation was the method used to isolate PBMCs. CDR1 MNHNS and CDR2 SASEGT were looked up in the germline V gene. CDR3 length: 13 amino acids, cysteine to phenylalanine. Here the CDR3 DNA is all that survives: 39 bases in frame from base 1. V was cut back by 9 bases and J by 1 base, leaving a gap of 9 bases between them. The instrument given in TCRdb is Illumina NovaSeq 6000. Using 5'RACE with constant-segment primers, TCRalpha and TCRbeta cDNA libraries were constructed, with sample barcodes and unique molecular identifiers added in the process. Trizol reagent was used to extract RNA from every sample. Amplification of the libraries took two PCR steps, and the second step added a second sample barcode plus Illumina TruSeq adapters. Libraries were sequenced on an Illumina NovaSeq with 2 x 150 bp paired-end reads. The study's own analysis went as follows. With migec v1.2.7, reads were demultiplexed and then collapsed into UMI-guided consensus sequences. Using mixcr v2.1.11, UMI consensuses were aligned to TRA and TRB V and J templates and then assembled into clonotypes. A clonotype was counted as expanded or contracted only when both edgeR and NoisET called the clonotype significant, with the noise models trained on biological replicates. For edgeR calls, the thresholds were a false discovery rate-adjusted p below 0.01 and a log2 fold-change of 1. As an exploratory analysis of dynamics, max-normalized trajectories of the 1000 most abundant clonotypes were examined by PCA with hierarchical clustering. Separately sequenced CD4+ and CD8+ repertoires were used to assign a CD4 or CD8 phenotype to each responding clone. TCRdb trimmed public reads at Q25 via fastp, called clones via MiXCR and kept in-frame beta chains. Rows are unified per CDR3 protein, each entry keeping the most common DNA and genes. The authors' filters were not applied to this entry. This sample gives 240,000 or so distinct CDR3 sequences in total; around 10% of them show up just once. The ten largest account for 20% to 25% of the sample.

The full study reports these points: Only a couple of mild cases were covered in the study, and larger cohorts including severe cases with pre-infection samples were considered necessary. Contracting CD4+ clones were found mainly in CM and EM memory subsets, while CD8+ clones were enriched in EMRA. Some responding clones were found in pre-infection memory, which suggests that pre-existing cross-reactive memory T cells took part in the SARS-CoV-2 response. Whether the second-wave clones peaking on day 37 were SARS-CoV-2 specific was not confirmed. Clones that contracted from day 15 to 85 showed balanced CD4/CD8 phenotypes, whereas a second wave of clones that expanded from day 15 to 37 leaned towards CD4+.

This clonotype was seen more than once but under ten times. Its binding antigen is unknown. Per-nucleotide qualities are absent, and no much larger clonotype sits a single base away. This sequence uses TRBV6-1 and TRBJ2-2; the D region possibly corresponds to TRBD2 (6 bases align). Sample: PBMCs or a T cell subset sorted from them (not recorded which). The TCR was taken from a man younger than 30 who had mild COVID-19 (a few samples of this study predate the infection). The sample titles of this study are shuffled in the database, so cell type and time point are left out; the donor was told from shared clones. DNA sequence: TGTGCCAGATCGGGGGAGAACACCGGGGAGCTGTTTTTT. It codes for CARSGENTGELFF.